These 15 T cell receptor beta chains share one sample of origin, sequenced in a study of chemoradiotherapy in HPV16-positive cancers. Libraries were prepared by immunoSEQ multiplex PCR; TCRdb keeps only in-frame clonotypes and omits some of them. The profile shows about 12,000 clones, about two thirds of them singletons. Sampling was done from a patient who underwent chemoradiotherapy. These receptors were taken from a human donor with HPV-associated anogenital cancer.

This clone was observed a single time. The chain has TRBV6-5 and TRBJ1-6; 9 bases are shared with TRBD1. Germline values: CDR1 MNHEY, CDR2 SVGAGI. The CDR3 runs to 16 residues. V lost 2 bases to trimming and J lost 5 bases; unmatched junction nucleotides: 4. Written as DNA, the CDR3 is TGTGCCAGCAGTTACCAGCGGGACAGGGATAATTCACCCCTCCACTTT. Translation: CASSYQRDRDNSPLHF.

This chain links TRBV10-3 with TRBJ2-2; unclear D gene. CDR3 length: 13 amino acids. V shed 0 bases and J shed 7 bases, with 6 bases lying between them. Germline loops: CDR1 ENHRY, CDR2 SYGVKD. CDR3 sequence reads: CAISESSGGELFF. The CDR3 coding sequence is TGTGCCATCAGTGAGTCCTCAGGCGGGGAGCTGTTTTTT.

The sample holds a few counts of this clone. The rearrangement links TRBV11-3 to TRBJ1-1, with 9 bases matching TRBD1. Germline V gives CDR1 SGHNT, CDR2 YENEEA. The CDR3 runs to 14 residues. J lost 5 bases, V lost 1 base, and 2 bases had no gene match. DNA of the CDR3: TGTGCCAGCAGCTTAGGACAGGGGGATACTGAAGCTTTCTTT. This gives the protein CASSLGQGDTEAFF.

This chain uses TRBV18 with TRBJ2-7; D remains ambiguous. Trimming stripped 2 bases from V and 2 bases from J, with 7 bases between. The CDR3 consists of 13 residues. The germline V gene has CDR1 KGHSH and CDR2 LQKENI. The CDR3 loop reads CASSPGSPYEQYF. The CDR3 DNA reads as TGTGCCAGCTCACCAGGCAGCCCCTACGAGCAGTACTTC.

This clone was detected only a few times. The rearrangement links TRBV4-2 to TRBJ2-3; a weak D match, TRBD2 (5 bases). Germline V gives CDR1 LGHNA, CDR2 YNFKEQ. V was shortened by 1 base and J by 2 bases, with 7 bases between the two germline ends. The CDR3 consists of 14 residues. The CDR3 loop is CASSQGETTDTQYF. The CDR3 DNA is TGTGCCAGCAGCCAAGGGGAGACCACAGATACGCAGTATTTT.

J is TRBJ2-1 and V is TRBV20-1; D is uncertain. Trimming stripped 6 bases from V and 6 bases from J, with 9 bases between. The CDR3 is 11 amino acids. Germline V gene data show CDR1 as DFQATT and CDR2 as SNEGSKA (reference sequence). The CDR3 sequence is CSARPGNEQFF. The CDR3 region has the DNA TGCAGTGCCCGACCCGGCAATGAGCAGTTCTTC.

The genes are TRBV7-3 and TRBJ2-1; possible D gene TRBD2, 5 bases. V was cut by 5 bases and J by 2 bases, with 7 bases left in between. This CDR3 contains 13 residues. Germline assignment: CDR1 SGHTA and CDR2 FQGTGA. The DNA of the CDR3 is TGTGCCAGCAGCCTTAGCGCCTACAATGAGCAGTTCTTC. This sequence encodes CASSLSAYNEQFF.

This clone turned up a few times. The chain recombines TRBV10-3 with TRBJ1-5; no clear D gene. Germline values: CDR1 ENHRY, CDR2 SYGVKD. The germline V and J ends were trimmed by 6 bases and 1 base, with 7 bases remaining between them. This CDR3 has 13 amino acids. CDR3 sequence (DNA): TGTGCCATCAGGGAGGACAGCAATCAGCCCCAGCATTTT. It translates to CAIREDSNQPQHF.

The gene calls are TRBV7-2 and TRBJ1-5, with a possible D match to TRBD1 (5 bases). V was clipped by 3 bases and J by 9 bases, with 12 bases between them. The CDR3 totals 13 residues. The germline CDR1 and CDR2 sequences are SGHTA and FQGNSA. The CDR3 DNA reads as TGTGCCAGCAGCTTTGACAGTGCAAGGCCCCAGCATTTT. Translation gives CASSFDSARPQHF. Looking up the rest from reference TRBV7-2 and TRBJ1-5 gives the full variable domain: GAGVSQSPSNKVTEKGKDVELRCDPISGHTALYWYRQSLGQGLEFLIYFQGNSAPDKSGLPSDRFSAERTGGSVSTLTIQRTQQEDSAVYLCASSFDSARPQHFGDGTRLSIL.

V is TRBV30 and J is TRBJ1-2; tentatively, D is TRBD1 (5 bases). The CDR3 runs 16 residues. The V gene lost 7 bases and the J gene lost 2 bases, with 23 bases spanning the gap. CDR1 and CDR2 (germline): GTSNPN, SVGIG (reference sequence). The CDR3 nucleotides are TGTGCCTCAGATACGTTAGACAGAGATTGGAACTATGGCTACACCTTC. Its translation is CASDTLDRDWNYGYTF.

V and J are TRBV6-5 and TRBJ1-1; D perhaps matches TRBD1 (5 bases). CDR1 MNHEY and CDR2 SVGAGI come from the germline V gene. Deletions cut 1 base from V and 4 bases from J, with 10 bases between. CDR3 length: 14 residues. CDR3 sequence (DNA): TGTGCCAGCAGTTACTGGCAGGGTGGCACTGAAGCTTTCTTT. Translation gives CASSYWQGGTEAFF.

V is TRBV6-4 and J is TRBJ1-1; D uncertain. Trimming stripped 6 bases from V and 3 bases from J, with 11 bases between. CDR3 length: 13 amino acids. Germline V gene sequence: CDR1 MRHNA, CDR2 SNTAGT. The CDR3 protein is CASRETGDTEAFF. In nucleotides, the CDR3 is TGTGCCAGCAGAGAGACCGGGGACACTGAAGCTTTCTTT.

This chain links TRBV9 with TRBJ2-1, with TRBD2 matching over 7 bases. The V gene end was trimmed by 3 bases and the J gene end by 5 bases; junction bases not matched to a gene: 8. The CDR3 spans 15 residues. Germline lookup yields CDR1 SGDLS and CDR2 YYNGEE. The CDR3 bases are TGTGCCAGCAGCGCCCTAGTGGGAGGGAACAATGAGCAGTTCTTC. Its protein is CASSALVGGNNEQFF.

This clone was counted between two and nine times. CDR3 residues: CASSQEPWTSGSPNTGELFF. As DNA, the CDR3 is TGCGCCAGCAGCCAAGAGCCTTGGACTAGCGGGAGCCCGAACACCGGGGAGCTGTTTTTT. The genes are TRBV4-1 and TRBJ2-2; 13 positions match TRBD2. The germline CDR1 and CDR2 sequences are MGHRA and YSYEKL. The V and J ends lost 0 bases and 0 bases, in that order; junction bases with no gene match: 7. The CDR3 covers 20 residues.

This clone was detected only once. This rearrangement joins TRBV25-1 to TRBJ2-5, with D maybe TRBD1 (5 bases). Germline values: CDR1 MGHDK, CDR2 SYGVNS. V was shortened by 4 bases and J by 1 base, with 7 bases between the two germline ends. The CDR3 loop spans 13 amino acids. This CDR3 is CASSGQSQETQYF. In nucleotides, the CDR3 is TGTGCCAGCAGTGGACAGTCCCAAGAGACCCAGTACTTC.